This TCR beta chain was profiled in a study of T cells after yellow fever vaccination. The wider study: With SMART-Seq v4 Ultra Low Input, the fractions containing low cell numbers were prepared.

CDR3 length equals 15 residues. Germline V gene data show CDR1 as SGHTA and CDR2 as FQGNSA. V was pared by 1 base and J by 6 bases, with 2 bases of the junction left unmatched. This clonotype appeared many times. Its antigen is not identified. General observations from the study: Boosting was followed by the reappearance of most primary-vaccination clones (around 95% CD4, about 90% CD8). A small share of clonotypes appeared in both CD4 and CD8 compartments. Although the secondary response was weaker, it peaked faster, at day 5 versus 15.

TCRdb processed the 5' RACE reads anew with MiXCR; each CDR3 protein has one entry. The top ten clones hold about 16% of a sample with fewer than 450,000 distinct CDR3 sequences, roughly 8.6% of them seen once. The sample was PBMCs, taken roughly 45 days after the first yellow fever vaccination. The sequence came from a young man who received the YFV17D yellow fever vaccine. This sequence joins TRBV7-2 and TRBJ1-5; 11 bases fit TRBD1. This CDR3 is CASSLDGTGGQPQHF. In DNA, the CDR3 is TGTGCCAGCAGCTTAGATGGGACAGGGGGTCAGCCCCAGCATTTT.